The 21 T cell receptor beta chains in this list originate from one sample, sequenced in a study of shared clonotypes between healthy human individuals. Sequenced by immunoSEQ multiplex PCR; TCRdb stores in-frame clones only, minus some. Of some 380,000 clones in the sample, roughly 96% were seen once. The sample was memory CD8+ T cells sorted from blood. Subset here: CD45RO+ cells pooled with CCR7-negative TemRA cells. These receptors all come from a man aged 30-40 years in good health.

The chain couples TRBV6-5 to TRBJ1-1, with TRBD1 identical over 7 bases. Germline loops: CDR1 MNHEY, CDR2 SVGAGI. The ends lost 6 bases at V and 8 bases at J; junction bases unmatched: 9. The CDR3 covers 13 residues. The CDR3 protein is CASSSGQVPEAFF. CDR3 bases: TGTGCCAGCAGCTCCGGACAGGTTCCCGAAGCTTTCTTT.

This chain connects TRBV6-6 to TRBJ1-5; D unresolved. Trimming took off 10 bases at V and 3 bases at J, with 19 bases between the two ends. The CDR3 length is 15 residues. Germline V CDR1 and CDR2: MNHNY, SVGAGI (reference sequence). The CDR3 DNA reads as TGTGCCACCCGAAGCACGGGAGGCCCCAATCAGCCCCAGCATTTT. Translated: CATRSTGGPNQPQHF.

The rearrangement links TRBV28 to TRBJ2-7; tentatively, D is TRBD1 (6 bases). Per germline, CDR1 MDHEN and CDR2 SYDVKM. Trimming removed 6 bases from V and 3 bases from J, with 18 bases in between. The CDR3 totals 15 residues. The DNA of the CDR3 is TGTGCCAGCAGAATCCACAGGGAAGGCTACTACGAGCAGTACTTC. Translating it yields CASRIHREGYYEQYF.

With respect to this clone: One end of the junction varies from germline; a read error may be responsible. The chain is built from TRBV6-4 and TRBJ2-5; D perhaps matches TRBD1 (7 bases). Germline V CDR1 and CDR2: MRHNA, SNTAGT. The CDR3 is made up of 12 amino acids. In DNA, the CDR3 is TGTGCCAGCAGAGAGGGGGCGGGACGGCTACACTTC. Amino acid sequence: CASREGAGRLHF.

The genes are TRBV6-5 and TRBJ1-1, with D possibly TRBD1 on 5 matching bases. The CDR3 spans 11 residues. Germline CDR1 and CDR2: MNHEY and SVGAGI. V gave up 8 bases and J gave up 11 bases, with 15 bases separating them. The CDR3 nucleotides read TGTGCCAGCTACTCACCAGGGAACGCTTTCTTT. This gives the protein CASYSPGNAFF.

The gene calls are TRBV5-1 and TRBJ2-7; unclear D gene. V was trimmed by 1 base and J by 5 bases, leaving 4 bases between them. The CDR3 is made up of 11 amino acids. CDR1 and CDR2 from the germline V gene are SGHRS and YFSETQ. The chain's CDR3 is CASSLLDEQYF. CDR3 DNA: TGCGCCAGCAGCTTGTTGGACGAGCAGTACTTC.

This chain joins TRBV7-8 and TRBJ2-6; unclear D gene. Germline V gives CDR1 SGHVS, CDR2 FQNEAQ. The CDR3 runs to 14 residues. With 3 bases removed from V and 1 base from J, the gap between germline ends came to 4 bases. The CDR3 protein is CASSFTSGANVLTF. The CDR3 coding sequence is TGTGCCAGCAGCTTTACTTCTGGGGCCAACGTCCTGACTTTC. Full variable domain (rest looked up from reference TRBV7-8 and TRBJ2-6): GAGVSQSPRYKVAKRGQDVALRCDPISGHVSLFWYQQALGQGPEFLTYFQNEAQLDKSGLPSDRFFAERPEGSVSTLKIQRTQQEDSAVYLCASSFTSGANVLTFGAGSRLTVL.

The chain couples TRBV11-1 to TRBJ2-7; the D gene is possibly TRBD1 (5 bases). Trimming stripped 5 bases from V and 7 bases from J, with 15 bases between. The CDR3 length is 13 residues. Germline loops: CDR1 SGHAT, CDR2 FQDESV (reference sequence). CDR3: CASSRNGPGEQYF. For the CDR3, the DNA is TGTGCCAGCAGCCGTAACGGCCCAGGGGAGCAGTACTTC. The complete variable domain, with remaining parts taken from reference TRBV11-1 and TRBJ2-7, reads EAEVAQSPRYKITEKSQAVAFWCDPISGHATLYWYRQILGQGPELLVQFQDESVVDDSQLPKDRFSAERLKGVDSTLKIQPAELGDSAMYLCASSRNGPGEQYFGPGTRLTVT.

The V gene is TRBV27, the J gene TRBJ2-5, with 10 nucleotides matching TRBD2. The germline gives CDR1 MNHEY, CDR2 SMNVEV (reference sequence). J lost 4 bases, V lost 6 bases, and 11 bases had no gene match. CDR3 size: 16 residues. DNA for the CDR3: TGTGCCAGCAGAGGGGCTAGCGGGAGAGGGCCAGAGACCCAGTACTTC. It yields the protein CASRGASGRGPETQYF.

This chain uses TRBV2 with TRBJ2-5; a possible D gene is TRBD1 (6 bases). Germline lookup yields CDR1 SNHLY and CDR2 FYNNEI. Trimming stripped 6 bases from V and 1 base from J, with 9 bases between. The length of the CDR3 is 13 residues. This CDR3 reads CASSPQGQETQYF. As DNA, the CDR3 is TGTGCCAGCAGCCCACAGGGCCAAGAGACCCAGTACTTC.

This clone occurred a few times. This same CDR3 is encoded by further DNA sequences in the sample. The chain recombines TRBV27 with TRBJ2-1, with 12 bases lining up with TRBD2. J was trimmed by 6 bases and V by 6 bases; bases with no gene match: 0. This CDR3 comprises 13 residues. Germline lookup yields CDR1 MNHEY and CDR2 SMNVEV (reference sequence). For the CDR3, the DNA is TGTGCCAGCAGACTAGCGGGAGGCAATGAGCAGTTCTTC. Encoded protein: CASRLAGGNEQFF.

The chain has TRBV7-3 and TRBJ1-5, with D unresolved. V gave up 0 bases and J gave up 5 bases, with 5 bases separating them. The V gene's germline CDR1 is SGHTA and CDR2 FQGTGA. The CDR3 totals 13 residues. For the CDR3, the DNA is TGTGCCAGCAGCTTAACCCGAGATCAGCCCCAGCATTTT. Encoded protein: CASSLTRDQPQHF.

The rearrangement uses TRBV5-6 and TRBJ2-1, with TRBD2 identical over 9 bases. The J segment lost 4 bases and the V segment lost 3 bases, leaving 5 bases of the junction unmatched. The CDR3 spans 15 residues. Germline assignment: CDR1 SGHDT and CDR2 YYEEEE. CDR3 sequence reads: CASSSIAGAYNEQFF. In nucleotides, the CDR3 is TGTGCCAGCAGCTCGATAGCGGGGGCTTACAATGAGCAGTTCTTC.

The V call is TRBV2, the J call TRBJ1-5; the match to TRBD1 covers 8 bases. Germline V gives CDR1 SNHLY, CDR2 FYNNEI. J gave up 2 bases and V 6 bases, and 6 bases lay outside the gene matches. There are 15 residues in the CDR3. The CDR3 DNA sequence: TGTGCCAGCAGGCAGGGGGCGTCTGGCAATCAGCCCCAGCATTTT. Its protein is CASRQGASGNQPQHF. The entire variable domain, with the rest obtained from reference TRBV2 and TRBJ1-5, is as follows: EPEVTQTPSHQVTQMGQEVILRCVPISNHLYFYWYRQILGQKVEFLVSFYNNEISEKSEIFDDQFSVERPDGSNFTLKIRSTKLEDSAMYFCASRQGASGNQPQHFGDGTRLSIL.

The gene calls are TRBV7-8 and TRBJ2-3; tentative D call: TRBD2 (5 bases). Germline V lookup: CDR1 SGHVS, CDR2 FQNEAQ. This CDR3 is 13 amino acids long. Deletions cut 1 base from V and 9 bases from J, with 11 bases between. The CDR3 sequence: CASSLDGVGTQYF. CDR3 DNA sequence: TGTGCCAGCAGCTTAGACGGGGTGGGGACGCAGTATTTT.

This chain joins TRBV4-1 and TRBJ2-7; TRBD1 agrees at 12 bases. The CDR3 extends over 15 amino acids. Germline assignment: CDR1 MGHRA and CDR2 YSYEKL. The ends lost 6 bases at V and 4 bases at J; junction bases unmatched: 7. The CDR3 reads CASSRPGQGAYEQYF. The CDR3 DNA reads TGCGCCAGCAGTCGTCCGGGACAGGGGGCGTACGAGCAGTACTTC.

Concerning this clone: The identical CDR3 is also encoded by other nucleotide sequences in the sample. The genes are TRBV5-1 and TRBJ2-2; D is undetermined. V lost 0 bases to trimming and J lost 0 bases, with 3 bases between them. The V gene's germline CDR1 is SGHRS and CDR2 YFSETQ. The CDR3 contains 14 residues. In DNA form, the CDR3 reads TGCGCCAGCAGCTTGGCCGCGAACACCGGGGAGCTGTTTTTT. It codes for CASSLAANTGELFF.

CDR3 in DNA: TGCGCCAGCAGTGATTCAGGAGGGCTGAACACTGAAGCTTTCTTT. Translation gives CASSDSGGLNTEAFF. The V and J genes are TRBV10-1 and TRBJ1-1; no reliable D call. The CDR3 extends over 15 amino acids. V shed 3 bases and J shed 0 bases, with 11 bases lying between them. The germline V gene encodes CDR1 WNHNN and CDR2 SYGVQD (reference sequence).

The chain's CDR3 is CASSESGRNYGYTF. CDR3 nucleotide sequence: TGCGCCAGCAGTGAGTCGGGGCGGAACTATGGCTACACCTTC. This chain links TRBV10-1 with TRBJ1-2, with a tentative D call TRBD1 (5 bases). Germline loops: CDR1 WNHNN, CDR2 SYGVQD (reference sequence). The CDR3 has 14 residues. Trimming took 0 bases from V and 2 from J, leaving 7 bases between them.

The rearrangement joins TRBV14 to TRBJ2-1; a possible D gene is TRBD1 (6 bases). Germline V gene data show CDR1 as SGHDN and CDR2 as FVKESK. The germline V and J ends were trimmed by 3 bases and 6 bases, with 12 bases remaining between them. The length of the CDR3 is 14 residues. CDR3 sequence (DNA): TGTGCCAGCAGCCACCCAGGGGTTCTCAATGAGCAGTTCTTC. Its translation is CASSHPGVLNEQFF.

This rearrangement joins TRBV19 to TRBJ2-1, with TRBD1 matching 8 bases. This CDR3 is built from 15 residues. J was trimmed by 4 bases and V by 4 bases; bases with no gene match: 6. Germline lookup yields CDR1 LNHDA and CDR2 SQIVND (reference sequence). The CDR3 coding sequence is TGTGCCAGTAGTAGGGACAGGCTTGGGTACAATGAGCAGTTCTTC. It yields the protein CASSRDRLGYNEQFF.